These 12 T cell receptor beta chains originate from one sample sequenced in a study of T cells in Graves' hyperthyroidism and ophthalmopathy. The CDR3 regions of TCR beta were amplified from RNA transcripts. With the HTBI primer set, the TCR CDR3 went through a first round of RT-PCR. One entry per CDR3 protein, called by TCRdb with MiXCR from the multiplex PCR reads. The data hold a few hundred thousand distinct CDR3 sequences, with 46% observed a single time. The sequenced sample was peripheral blood or thyroid tissue (not recorded which). The receptors originated from an adult woman with Graves' disease, either hyperthyroidism or ophthalmopathy (not recorded which).

This clonotype showed up just a few times. The rearrangement joins TRBV2 to TRBJ2-5; 11 positions match TRBD2. This CDR3 spans 14 amino acids. In germline, CDR1 is SNHLY, CDR2 FYNNEI. After removal of 8 bases from V and 5 bases from J, the junction contained 7 bases not matched to a gene. CDR3 DNA sequence: TGTGCCAGCGTAACTAGCGGGAGATGGGAGACCCAGTACTTC. Translating it yields CASVTSGRWETQYF.

This clonotype was counted a few times. The rearrangement joins TRBV5-4 to TRBJ1-2; no reliable D call. This CDR3 spans 13 amino acids. The germline V and J ends were trimmed by 2 bases and 4 bases, with 9 bases remaining between them. The germline V gene has CDR1 SGHNT and CDR2 YYREEE (reference sequence). CDR3 loop: CASSLKGPYGYTF. CDR3 bases: TGTGCCAGCAGCTTAAAGGGTCCCTATGGCTACACCTTC.

The sample holds many counts of this clonotype. V usage is TRBV11-2 and J usage is TRBJ1-1, with D perhaps TRBD1 (6 bases). This CDR3 is built from 14 residues. The ends were cut back, 1 base at V and 5 bases at J, with 11 bases in the middle. Germline V gene sequence: CDR1 SGHAT, CDR2 FQNNGV. The CDR3 reads CASSLVWGRTEAFF. The CDR3 coding sequence is TGTGCCAGCAGCTTAGTTTGGGGGCGGACTGAAGCTTTCTTT.

This clonotype showed up many times. The CDR3 is CASSLAKGGHTEAFF. In DNA, the CDR3 is TGTGCCAGCAGCTTGGCCAAGGGGGGTCACACTGAAGCTTTCTTT. The chain uses TRBV5-4 and TRBJ1-1, with D tentatively TRBD1 (6 bases). Germline V gives CDR1 SGHNT, CDR2 YYREEE (reference sequence). The V and J ends lost 0 bases and 3 bases respectively, with 12 bases between them. The CDR3 has 15 amino acids.

At least ten counts were recorded for this clonotype. This chain's CDR3 is CASSSPGKETQYF. The CDR3 DNA is TGTGCCAGCAGCTCACCAGGCAAAGAGACCCAGTACTTC. The rearrangement links TRBV5-8 to TRBJ2-5, with no clear D. This CDR3 contains 13 residues. The germline V and J ends were trimmed by 3 bases and 3 bases, with 9 bases remaining between them. Germline CDR1 is SGHTS and CDR2 is YDEGEE.

This clonotype was seen a handful of times. This rearrangement joins TRBV20-1 to TRBJ1-1; 11 nucleotides line up with TRBD1. The CDR3 has 14 residues. Losses at the gene ends were 3 bases for V and 5 bases for J; bases not matched to a gene: 5. Germline V gives CDR1 DFQATT, CDR2 SNEGSKA (reference sequence). The CDR3 nucleotides are TGCAGTGCTAGGGACAGGGGGCGCGAAACTGAAGCTTTCTTT. Its translation: CSARDRGRETEAFF.

This clonotype was counted ten times or more. The V and J genes are TRBV10-3 and TRBJ1-2, with 7 bases aligning to TRBD1. This CDR3 comprises 15 residues. V shed 5 bases and J 1 base; nucleotides not matched to a gene: 7. CDR1 is ENHRY, CDR2 SYGVKD, per germline. The CDR3 DNA is TGTGCCATCAGTTCCTGGGACAGCTATAACTATGGCTACACCTTC. It translates to CAISSWDSYNYGYTF.

The rearrangement links TRBV7-2 to TRBJ1-6, with no clear D. Trimming took 0 bases from V and 7 from J, leaving 13 bases between them. The CDR3 totals 16 residues. The germline gives CDR1 SGHTA, CDR2 FQGNSA. In nucleotides, the CDR3 is TGTGCCAGCAGCTTAGCGCCTTCGGGTAACAATTCACCCCTCCACTTT. Its translation is CASSLAPSGNNSPLHF.

The table lists this clonotype with many counts. V gene TRBV6-1 combines with J gene TRBJ1-1; D might be TRBD1 (5 bases). From germline, CDR1 is MNHNS and CDR2 SASEGT. Trimming cost V 7 bases and J 3 bases, with 12 bases left between them. The CDR3 spans 13 residues. CDR3 nucleotide sequence: TGTGCCAGCACCAGGGAACGGGACACTGAAGCTTTCTTT. It codes for CASTRERDTEAFF.

The chain recombines TRBV27 with TRBJ1-6, with D tentatively TRBD1 (5 bases). V was clipped by 5 bases and J by 8 bases, with 13 bases between them. The CDR3 contains 14 residues. Per the germline V gene, CDR1 is MNHEY and CDR2 is SMNVEV (reference sequence). This CDR3 reads CASSQQVGDSPLHF. The CDR3 DNA reads as TGTGCCAGCAGTCAACAGGTCGGGGATTCACCCCTCCACTTT.

The gene calls are TRBV7-8 and TRBJ2-6; possible D gene TRBD1, 6 bases. Trimming removed 1 base at V and 2 bases at J, with 12 bases between. The V gene's germline CDR1 is SGHVS and CDR2 FQNEAQ. CDR3 length: 17 residues. The CDR3 reads CASSLGVGGTGANVLTF. The CDR3 DNA follows: TGTGCCAGCAGCTTAGGGGTTGGGGGCACTGGGGCCAACGTCCTGACTTTC.

In its sample, this clonotype was seen many times. The chain couples TRBV12-3 or TRBV12-4 to TRBJ2-2; D remains ambiguous. The CDR3 is 15 residues long. Trimming cost V 8 bases and J 2 bases, with 15 bases left between them. The DNA of the CDR3 is TGTGCCAGCCGCTTGGGCACCATAAACACCGGGGAGCTGTTTTTT. This sequence encodes CASRLGTINTGELFF.